Listed here is a single T cell receptor beta chain. Antigen specificity is unknown. These data are taken from a study of T cell responses to AZD1222 COVID-19 vaccine. There are 14 residues in the CDR3. Trimming pared 8 bases from V and 4 bases from J, leaving 17 bases between. Germline V CDR1 and CDR2: SEHNR, FQNEAQ (reference sequence). Sequencing used immunoSEQ multiplex PCR; TCRdb keeps in-frame clones, though not all of them. The sample has roughly 35,000 clones; around 82% are singletons. General study points: Per reports, nearly half of all spike-specific TCRs target regions that are unmutated in variants. Vaccine-associated CD4 TCRs spanned spike, dominant at 160-218 and 743-854.

The specimen was peripheral blood, collected 28 days after the second AZD1222 dose. The V and J genes are TRBV7-9 and TRBJ2-5; D might be TRBD1 or TRBD2, each matching 6 bases. This sequence originates from an adult who received the AZD1222 COVID-19 vaccine. CDR3 region: CASLQRGAGETQYF. The CDR3 nucleotides are TGTGCCAGCTTACAAAGGGGGGCTGGAGAGACCCAGTACTTC.